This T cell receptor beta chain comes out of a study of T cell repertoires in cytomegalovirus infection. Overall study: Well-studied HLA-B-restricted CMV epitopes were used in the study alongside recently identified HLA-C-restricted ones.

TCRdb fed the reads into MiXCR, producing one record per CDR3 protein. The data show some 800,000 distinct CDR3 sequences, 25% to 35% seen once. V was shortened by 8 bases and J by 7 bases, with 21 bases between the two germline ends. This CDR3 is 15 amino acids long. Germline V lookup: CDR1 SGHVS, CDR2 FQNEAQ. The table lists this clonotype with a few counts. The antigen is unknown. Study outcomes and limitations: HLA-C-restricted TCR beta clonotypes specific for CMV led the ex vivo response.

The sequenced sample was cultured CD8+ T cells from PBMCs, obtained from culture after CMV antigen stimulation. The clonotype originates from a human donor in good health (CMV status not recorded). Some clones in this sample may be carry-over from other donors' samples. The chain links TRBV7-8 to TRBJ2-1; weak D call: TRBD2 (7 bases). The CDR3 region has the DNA TGTGCCAGCGTTTTGGGGGGGGGCCGGCGGAATGAGCAGTTCTTC. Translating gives CASVLGGGRRNEQFF.